These T cell receptor beta chains were read from a single sample in a study of shared clonotypes between healthy human individuals. Clones were sequenced by immunoSEQ multiplex PCR, and TCRdb holds only the in-frame ones, with some missing. The table lists roughly 2.1 million clones, about 92% of them singletons. The sequenced material came from naive CD8+ T cells from PBMCs. The receptors derive from a young man in good health. Some clones in this sample may be carry-over from other donors' samples. CDR3s include the opening cysteine and the closing phenylalanine or tryptophan. D genes are given only for firm matches. The size of a clone is reported for some rows only, either as once, few or many, or as a class for expanded clones.

abundance	j_gene	v_gene	d_gene	CDR3aa	CDR3nt
.	TRBJ1-2	TRBV27	TRBD1	CASSFAGGSWGYTF	TGTGCCAGCAGTTTCGCAGGGGGAAGTTGGGGCTACACCTTC
.	TRBJ2-1	TRBV5-4	.	CASSSGYNEQFF	TGTGCCAGCAGCTCGGGTTACAATGAGCAGTTCTTC
.	TRBJ1-1	TRBV28	.	CASSHRANTEAFF	TGTGCCAGCAGTCACAGGGCGAACACTGAAGCTTTCTTT
.	TRBJ1-2	TRBV29-1	TRBD1	CSVLRDRTNYGYTF	TGCAGCGTTTTACGGGACAGGACCAACTATGGCTACACCTTC
.	TRBJ2-1	TRBV11-3	TRBD2	CASSLDFGGEQSYNEQFF	TGTGCCAGCAGCTTAGATTTTGGGGGGGAACAATCCTACAATGAGCAGTTCTTC
.	TRBJ1-2	TRBV5-1	.	CASSLGDGTLTNYGYTF	TGCGCCAGCAGCTTGGGGGACGGGACACTCACTAACTATGGCTACACCTTC
.	TRBJ1-2	TRBV19	.	CASSISGQLGYTF	TGTGCCAGTAGTATATCCGGACAGCTTGGCTACACCTTC
.	TRBJ2-7	TRBV27	.	CASRVTGLTYEQYF	TGTGCCAGCAGGGTAACGGGACTGACCTACGAGCAGTACTTC
.	TRBJ2-1	TRBV27	TRBD2	CASSPRLAGVVNPDEQFF	TGTGCCAGCAGTCCCCGACTAGCGGGAGTTGTAAATCCCGATGAGCAGTTCTTC
.	TRBJ2-1	TRBV6-1	.	CASSPRLFSYNEQFF	TGTGCCAGCAGCCCCCGGTTGTTCTCCTACAATGAGCAGTTCTTC
.	TRBJ1-4	TRBV10-2	.	CASSETSGPGGTNEKLFF	TGCGCCAGCAGTGAGACCTCGGGCCCGGGAGGCACTAATGAAAAACTGTTTTTT
.	TRBJ2-2	TRBV10-3	.	CANGDGSMNTGELFF	TGTGCCAACGGGGACGGGAGCATGAACACCGGGGAGCTGTTTTTT
.	TRBJ2-7	TRBV2	TRBD2	CASSEEGLADEQYF	TGTGCCAGCAGTGAAGAGGGACTAGCCGACGAGCAGTACTTC
.	TRBJ2-7	TRBV27	.	CASSLSTTYEQYF	TGTGCCAGCAGTTTGTCTACAACGTACGAGCAGTACTTC
.	TRBJ1-4	TRBV6-1	.	CASSADEKLFF	TGTGCCAGCAGTGCCGATGAAAAACTGTTTTTT
.	TRBJ1-1	TRBV11-2	.	CASSLAPVGNTEAFF	TGTGCCAGCAGCTTAGCCCCAGTGGGGAACACTGAAGCTTTCTTT
.	TRBJ2-7	TRBV4-2	TRBD2	CASSRTLAGAYEQYF	TGTGCCAGCAGCCGGACACTAGCGGGAGCCTACGAGCAGTACTTC
.	TRBJ2-2	TRBV10-3	TRBD1	CAISESIATGDTGELFF	TGTGCCATCAGTGAGTCGATAGCCACAGGGGACACCGGGGAGCTGTTTTTT
.	TRBJ2-1	TRBV5-1	TRBD2	CASSVGLAGYNEQFF	TGCGCCAGCAGCGTGGGACTAGCGGGGTACAATGAGCAGTTCTTC
.	TRBJ2-1	TRBV11-2	.	CASSLLDGPHEQFF	TGTGCCAGCAGCCTCCTGGACGGACCCCATGAGCAGTTCTTC
.	TRBJ1-1	TRBV6-5	.	CASSPYRMNTEAFF	TGTGCCAGCAGTCCTTACAGGATGAACACTGAAGCTTTCTTT
.	TRBJ2-3	TRBV7-9	TRBD2	CASSLESKTSGSPDTQYF	TGTGCCAGCAGCTTAGAATCTAAGACTAGCGGGAGCCCAGATACGCAGTATTTT
.	TRBJ2-7	TRBV6-6	.	CASSYSSYEQYF	TGTGCCAGCAGTTACTCCTCCTACGAGCAGTACTTC
.	TRBJ1-1	TRBV9	.	CASSLTKGSTEAFF	TGTGCCAGCAGCTTGACTAAGGGGAGCACTGAAGCTTTCTTT
.	TRBJ1-1	TRBV5-1	.	CASSGSDIQDTEAFF	TGCGCCAGCAGCGGGAGCGACATTCAGGACACTGAAGCTTTCTTT
.	TRBJ1-4	TRBV7-9	.	CASSPDSVNEKLFF	TGTGCCAGCAGTCCGGACTCAGTTAATGAAAAACTGTTTTTT
.	TRBJ2-5	TRBV11-2	.	CASSGTGTPETQYF	TGTGCCAGCAGCGGCACCGGGACGCCAGAGACCCAGTACTTC
few	TRBJ1-5	TRBV7-6	.	CASSSGPVNQPQHF	TGTGCCAGCAGCTCCGGGCCTGTCAATCAGCCCCAGCATTTT
.	TRBJ1-2	TRBV10-3	TRBD1	CAISEGRQGHGYTF	TGTGCCATCAGTGAGGGGCGACAGGGCCATGGCTACACCTTC
.	TRBJ1-3	TRBV21-1	.	CASSHRLGDGGNTIYF	TGTGCCAGCAGCCATCGATTGGGGGACGGTGGAAACACCATATATTTT
.	TRBJ1-1	TRBV19	TRBD1	CASKFRGDPEAFF	TGTGCCAGTAAATTCAGGGGGGACCCTGAAGCTTTCTTT
.	TRBJ2-5	TRBV27	.	CASSEIGGGWETQYF	TGTGCCAGCTCGGAAATCGGCGGGGGCTGGGAGACCCAGTACTTC
.	TRBJ2-4	TRBV28	.	CASSLIKNIQYF	TGTGCCAGCAGTTTAATTAAAAACATTCAGTACTTC
.	TRBJ1-2	TRBV9	TRBD1	CASVDRGSGYTF	TGTGCCAGCGTAGACAGGGGTTCCGGCTACACCTTC
.	TRBJ2-1	TRBV27	TRBD2	CASSSLAGTSSYNEQFF	TGTGCCAGCAGTTCACTGGCCGGGACTAGCAGCTACAATGAGCAGTTCTTC
.	TRBJ2-3	TRBV19	TRBD1	CASSKRDRVIDTQYF	TGTGCCAGTAGTAAACGGGACAGGGTAATAGATACGCAGTATTTT
.	TRBJ2-2	TRBV27	TRBD2	CASSSRGAGELFF	TGTGCCAGCAGTTCCCGGGGGGCCGGGGAGCTGTTTTTT
.	TRBJ2-7	TRBV11-2	.	CASSFKYAQLQDQQYF	TGTGCCAGCAGCTTTAAGTACGCCCAACTCCAGGATCAGCAGTACTTC
.	TRBJ2-7	TRBV10-3	.	CAISEPPGEYEQYF	TGTGCCATCAGTGAGCCGCCCGGAGAATACGAGCAGTACTTC
.	TRBJ2-5	TRBV7-9	.	CASSFLTGLGRETQYF	TGTGCCAGCAGCTTTCTAACGGGACTCGGGCGGGAGACCCAGTACTTC
.	TRBJ1-1	TRBV6-1	.	CASSERWGRPEAFF	TGTGCCAGCAGTGAACGGTGGGGGAGACCTGAAGCTTTCTTT
.	TRBJ1-1	TRBV9	TRBD1	CASSVVDRGNTEAFF	TGTGCCAGCAGCGTAGTGGACAGGGGGAACACTGAAGCTTTCTTT
.	TRBJ2-3	TRBV4-1	TRBD2	CASSQEKREGPADTQYF	TGCGCCAGCAGCCAAGAGAAGCGGGAGGGCCCCGCAGATACGCAGTATTTT
.	TRBJ2-7	TRBV7-9	.	CASSYQGEQYF	TGTGCCAGCAGCTATCAGGGCGAGCAGTACTTC
.	TRBJ2-7	TRBV28	.	CASSPGLRLEQYF	TGTGCCAGCAGTCCGGGACTCCGTCTAGAGCAGTACTTC